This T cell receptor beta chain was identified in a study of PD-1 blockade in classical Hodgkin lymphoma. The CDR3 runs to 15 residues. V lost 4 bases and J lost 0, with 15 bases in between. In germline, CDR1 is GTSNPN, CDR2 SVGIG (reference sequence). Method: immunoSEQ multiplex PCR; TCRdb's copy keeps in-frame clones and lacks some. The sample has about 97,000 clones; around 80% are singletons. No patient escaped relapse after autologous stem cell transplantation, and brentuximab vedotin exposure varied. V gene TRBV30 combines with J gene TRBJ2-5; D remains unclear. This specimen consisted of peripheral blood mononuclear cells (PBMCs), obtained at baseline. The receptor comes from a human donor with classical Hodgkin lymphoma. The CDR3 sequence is CAWTPGGPYQETQYF. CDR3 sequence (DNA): TGTGCCTGGACGCCTGGCGGACCGTACCAAGAGACCCAGTACTTC.